These T cell receptor beta chains were read from a single sample in a study of T cell responses to AZD1222 COVID-19 vaccine. Repertoires were generated with immunoSEQ multiplex PCR, while TCRdb's copy carries only in-frame clones and drops some. This sample carries 85,000 to 100,000 clones, 70% to 90% of them seen once, and the ten largest clones take around 5%. Sequencing used peripheral blood, obtained 28 days after the second AZD1222 dose. The origin of the receptors is an adult who received the AZD1222 COVID-19 vaccine. Both conserved end residues are part of each CDR3. D genes are given only for firm matches. A clone size is listed for some rows: how often the clone was seen (once, few, many), or a class if it is expanded.

size	V	J	D	CDR3	DNA
.	TRBV2	TRBJ1-6	.	CASSEAPGGSNSPLHF	TGTGCCAGCAGTGAAGCGCCGGGGGGATCTAATTCACCCCTCCACTTT
.	TRBV5-1	TRBJ2-1	.	CASSRGMARNEQFF	TGCGCCAGCAGCCGCGGCATGGCTCGGAATGAGCAGTTCTTC
.	TRBV7-2	TRBJ1-1	.	CASSAQGNTEAFF	TGTGCCAGCAGTGCACAGGGGAACACTGAAGCTTTCTTT
.	TRBV27	TRBJ2-1	.	CASRPADSYNEQFF	TGTGCCAGCAGGCCAGCGGACTCCTACAATGAGCAGTTCTTC
.	TRBV5-5	TRBJ1-4	TRBD1	CASSLVGTGGTVRAEKLFF	TGTGCCAGCAGCTTAGTCGGGACAGGGGGAACGGTACGGGCTGAAAAACTGTTTTTT
.	TRBV27	TRBJ2-7	TRBD1	CASSLRQGTYEQYF	TGTGCCAGCAGCCTACGACAGGGAACCTACGAGCAGTACTTC
.	TRBV3-1/TRBV3-2	TRBJ2-7	.	CASSRAYEQYF	TGTGCCAGCAGCCGGGCCTACGAGCAGTACTTC
.	TRBV9	TRBJ1-1	.	CASSVGGQNTEAFF	TGTGCCAGCAGCGTAGGGGGACAGAACACTGAAGCTTTCTTT
.	TRBV18	TRBJ2-7	.	CASSRIGYEQYF	TGTGCCAGCTCACGTATAGGGTACGAGCAGTACTTC
.	TRBV14	TRBJ2-1	.	CASSKGAGATRAVNEQFF	TGTGCCAGCAGCAAGGGGGCGGGGGCAACCCGGGCGGTCAATGAGCAGTTCTTC
few	TRBV7-9	TRBJ2-1	.	CASRKEGAEQFF	TGTGCCAGCAGAAAGGAGGGAGCTGAGCAGTTCTTC
.	TRBV10-3	TRBJ1-1	TRBD1	CAISQRPDRGLTEAFF	TGTGCCATCAGTCAACGTCCAGACAGGGGCTTAACTGAAGCTTTCTTT
once	TRBV3-1/TRBV3-2	TRBJ2-5	TRBD2	CASSQPRTSRGETQYF	TGTGCCAGCAGCCAACCCCGGACTAGCCGAGGAGAGACCCAGTACTTC
few	TRBV4-1	TRBJ1-4	TRBD1	CASSQETRGLEKLFF	TGCGCCAGCAGCCAAGAGACCAGGGGGCTAGAAAAACTGTTTTTT
.	TRBV7-2	TRBJ2-2	.	CASSSRWRVGQPGELFF	TGTGCCAGCAGTTCCCGGTGGAGGGTTGGGCAACCCGGGGAGCTGTTTTTT
.	TRBV6-2/TRBV6-3	TRBJ2-2	.	CASSNVGYTGELFF	TGTGCCAGCAGCAACGTGGGGTACACCGGGGAGCTGTTTTTT
once	TRBV19	TRBJ1-4	.	CASSIIGSTNEKLFF	TGTGCCAGTAGTATCATAGGATCAACTAATGAAAAACTGTTTTTT
.	TRBV19	TRBJ2-3	.	CASSIGGPLRTDTQYF	TGTGCCAGTAGTATAGGAGGACCGCTGAGGACAGATACGCAGTATTTT
.	TRBV5-4	TRBJ2-3	.	CASSPRGGAEYSTDTQYF	TGTGCCAGCAGCCCCAGGGGGGGGGCCGAGTACAGCACAGATACGCAGTATTTT
.	TRBV25-1	TRBJ2-1	TRBD2	CASSPPPRGDNEQFF	TGTGCCAGCAGTCCCCCCCCACGGGGGGACAATGAGCAGTTCTTC
.	TRBV7-9	TRBJ1-5	.	CASSLGANQPQHF	TGTGCCAGCAGCTTAGGGGCCAATCAGCCCCAGCATTTT